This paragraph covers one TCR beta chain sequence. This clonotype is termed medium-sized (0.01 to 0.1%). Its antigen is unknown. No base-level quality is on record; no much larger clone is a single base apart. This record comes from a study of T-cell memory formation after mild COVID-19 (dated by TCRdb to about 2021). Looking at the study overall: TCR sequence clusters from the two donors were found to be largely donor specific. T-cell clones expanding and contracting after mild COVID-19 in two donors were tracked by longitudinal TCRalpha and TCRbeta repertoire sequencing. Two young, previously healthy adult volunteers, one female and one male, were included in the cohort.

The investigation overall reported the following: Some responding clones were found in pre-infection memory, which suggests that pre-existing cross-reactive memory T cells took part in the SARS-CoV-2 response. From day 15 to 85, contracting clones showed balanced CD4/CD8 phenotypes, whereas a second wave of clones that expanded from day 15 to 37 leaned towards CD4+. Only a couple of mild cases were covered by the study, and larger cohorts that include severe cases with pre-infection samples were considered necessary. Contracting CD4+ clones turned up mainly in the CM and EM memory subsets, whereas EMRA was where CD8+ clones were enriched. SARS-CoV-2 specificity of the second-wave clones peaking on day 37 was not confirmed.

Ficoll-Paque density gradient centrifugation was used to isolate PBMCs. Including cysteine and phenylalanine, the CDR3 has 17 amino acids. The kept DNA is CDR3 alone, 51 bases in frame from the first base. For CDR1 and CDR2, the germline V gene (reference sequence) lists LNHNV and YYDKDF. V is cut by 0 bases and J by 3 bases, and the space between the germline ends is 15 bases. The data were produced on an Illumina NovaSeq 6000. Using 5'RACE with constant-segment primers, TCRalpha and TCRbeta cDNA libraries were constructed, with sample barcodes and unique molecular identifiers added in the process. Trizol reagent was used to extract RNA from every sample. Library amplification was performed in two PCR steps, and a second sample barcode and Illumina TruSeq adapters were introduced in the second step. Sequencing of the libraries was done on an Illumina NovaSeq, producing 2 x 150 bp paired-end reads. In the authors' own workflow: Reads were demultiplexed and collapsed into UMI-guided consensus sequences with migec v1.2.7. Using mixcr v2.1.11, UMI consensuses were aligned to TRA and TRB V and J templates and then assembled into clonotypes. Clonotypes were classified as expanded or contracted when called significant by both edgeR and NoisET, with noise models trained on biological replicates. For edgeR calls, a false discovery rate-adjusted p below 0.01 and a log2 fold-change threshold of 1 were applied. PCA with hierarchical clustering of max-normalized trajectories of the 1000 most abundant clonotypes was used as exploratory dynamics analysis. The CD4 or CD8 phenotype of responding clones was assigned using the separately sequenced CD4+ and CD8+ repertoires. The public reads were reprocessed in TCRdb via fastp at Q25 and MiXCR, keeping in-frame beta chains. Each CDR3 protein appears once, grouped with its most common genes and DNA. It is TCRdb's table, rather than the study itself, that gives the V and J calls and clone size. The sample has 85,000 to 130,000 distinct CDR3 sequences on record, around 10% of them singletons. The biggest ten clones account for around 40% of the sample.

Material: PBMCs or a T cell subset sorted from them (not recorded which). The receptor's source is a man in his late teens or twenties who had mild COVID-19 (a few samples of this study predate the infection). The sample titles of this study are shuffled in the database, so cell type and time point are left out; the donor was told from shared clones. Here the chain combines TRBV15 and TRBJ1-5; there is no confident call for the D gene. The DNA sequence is TGTGCCACCAGCAGAGAATGGGCCGTTCCGTTCAATCAGCCCCAGCATTTT. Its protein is CATSREWAVPFNQPQHF. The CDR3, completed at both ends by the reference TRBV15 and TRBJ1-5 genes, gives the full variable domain DAMVIQNPRYQVTQFGKPVTLSCSQTLNHNVMYWYQQKSSQAPKLLFHYYDKDFNNEADTPDNFQSRRPNTSFCFLDIRSPGLGDTAMYLCATSREWAVPFNQPQHFGDGTRLSIL.